This TCR beta chain comes out of a study of siplizumab effects on memory and regulatory T cells. Study results and limitations: Both greater diversity than memory cells and a major contribution to the alloresponse seemed to characterize naive T cells. Treatment with siplizumab left mappable alloreactive CD4+ clones averaging about 63% Treg-derived, compared with around 29% in controls. Unstimulated subset assignment was obtained for only a minor fraction of alloreactive clones.

Germline lookup yields CDR1 SGHKS and CDR2 YYEKEE (reference sequence). V dropped 0 bases and J dropped 4; count of bases not matched to a gene: 6. The CDR3 is made up of 15 amino acids. Per-sample assaying covered about 10^5 TCR templates. TCRdb's table, derived via immunoSEQ multiplex PCR, lists solely in-frame clones and lacks some. The repertoire holds just under 85,000 clones, with approximately 86% as singletons. In the case of this clone: Its antigen remains unknown.

The sequencing sample was made of Tregs sorted from blood. This chain connects TRBV5-5 to TRBJ2-7, with 8 bases fitting TRBD1. The origin of this receptor is a human donor in good health. The CDR3 nucleotides read TGTGCCAGCAGCTTGGTGACAGGGGATTGGTACGAGCAGTACTTC. It is translated as CASSLVTGDWYEQYF.